Listed below are T cell receptor beta chains from one sample, sequenced in a study of blood T cell repertoires in COVID-19. Only in-frame clones appear in the TCRdb table, and some are missing; sequencing was by immunoSEQ multiplex PCR. The table lists about 230,000 clones, 70% to 85% of them singletons. Sequenced sample: peripheral blood. Receptor source: a woman aged 40 to 49 who had recovered from COVID-19. Both conserved end residues are part of each CDR3. Each record gives: V gene, J gene, D gene, clone size, CDR3 protein, CDR3 DNA. D genes are given only for firm matches. Clone size, where shown, is once, few, many, or a class for clones that have expanded.

>TRBV10-3|TRBJ2-7|.|.
CAISESMDSHEQYF
TGTGCCATCAGTGAGTCCATGGACTCCCACGAGCAGTACTTC
>TRBV6-1|TRBJ1-1|.|.
CASRKQGLGTEAFF
TGTGCCAGCAGGAAACAGGGCTTGGGGACTGAAGCTTTCTTT
>TRBV4-2|TRBJ1-4|TRBD1|.
CASSQPGQGIQGANEKLFF
TGTGCCAGCAGCCAGCCGGGACAGGGCATCCAAGGGGCTAATGAAAAACTGTTTTTT
>TRBV6-2/TRBV6-3|TRBJ2-5|TRBD2|.
CASSLSSGGQETQYF
TGTGCCAGCAGTTTGTCTAGCGGGGGCCAAGAGACCCAGTACTTC
>TRBV18|TRBJ1-1|TRBD1|few
CASSPRTGELAEAFF
TGTGCCAGCTCTCCCAGGACAGGCGAACTAGCTGAAGCTTTCTTT
>TRBV5-1|TRBJ2-2|.|.
CASSFAQSTGELFF
TGCGCCAGCAGCTTCGCACAGAGCACCGGGGAGCTGTTTTTT
>TRBV7-6|TRBJ1-3|.|few
CASSSLGTLGNTIYF
TGTGCCAGCAGCTCCCTAGGGACACTAGGAAACACCATATATTTT
>TRBV3-1/TRBV3-2|TRBJ2-5|TRBD1|.
CASSQGPRGQTKTQYF
TGTGCCAGCAGCCAAGGCCCGAGGGGGCAGACGAAGACCCAGTACTTC
>TRBV2|TRBJ1-2|TRBD1|.
CASSALDRAGYTF
TGTGCCAGCAGTGCCCTAGACAGGGCAGGCTACACCTTC
>TRBV7-6|TRBJ1-6|TRBD1|.
CASSLMGTGGDYNSPLHF
TGTGCCAGCAGCTTAATGGGGACAGGGGGCGACTATAATTCACCCCTCCACTTT
>TRBV5-1|TRBJ2-1|TRBD2|.
CASSLTSGDYNEQFF
TGCGCCAGCAGCTTGACTAGCGGGGACTACAATGAGCAGTTCTTC
>TRBV9|TRBJ2-2|.|.
CASSTRQGLNTGELFF
TGTGCCAGCAGCACGAGACAGGGACTGAACACCGGGGAGCTGTTTTTT
>TRBV5-1|TRBJ1-2|TRBD1|few
CASSRGQGGYGYTF
TGCGCCAGCAGCCGGGGACAGGGAGGATATGGCTACACCTTC
>TRBV5-4|TRBJ2-3|.|.
CASSLEGGRTDTQYF
TGTGCCAGCAGCTTGGAGGGGGGGCGCACAGATACGCAGTATTTT
>TRBV28|TRBJ2-3|TRBD1|.
CASSIRDRSQYF
TGTGCCAGCAGTATCCGGGACAGATCGCAGTATTTT
>TRBV19|TRBJ1-2|.|once
CASSMGEDYGYTF
TGTGCCAGTAGTATGGGGGAGGACTATGGCTACACCTTC
>TRBV6-5|TRBJ1-2|.|.
CASTGDAGTYGYTF
TGTGCCAGCACCGGCGACGCTGGGACATATGGCTACACCTTC
>TRBV10-3|TRBJ2-7|.|.
CAISDSTGDSEQYF
TGTGCCATCAGCGACTCTACAGGGGACTCCGAGCAGTACTTC
>TRBV13|TRBJ1-1|.|few
CASSSIARGINTEAFF
TGTGCCAGCAGCTCCATTGCCAGGGGTATCAACACTGAAGCTTTCTTT
>TRBV3-1/TRBV3-2|TRBJ2-5|.|.
CASSQGRGGWETQYF
TGTGCCAGCAGCCAAGGCAGGGGAGGGTGGGAGACCCAGTACTTC
>TRBV18|TRBJ1-2|TRBD1|.
CASSPGQGASLLSGYTF
TGTGCCAGCTCACCTGGACAGGGGGCGTCTCTTCTATCTGGCTACACCTTC
>TRBV29-1|TRBJ1-1|TRBD1|few
CSVERGLRTGDTEAFF
TGCAGCGTTGAACGAGGATTACGGACAGGGGACACTGAAGCTTTCTTT
>TRBV11-2|TRBJ2-5|TRBD2|.
CASSPTSGFETQYF
TGTGCCAGCAGTCCGACTAGCGGGTTCGAGACCCAGTACTTC
>TRBV3-1/TRBV3-2|TRBJ1-5|TRBD1|.
CASSQDDRGVGPSNQPQHF
TGTGCCAGCAGCCAAGATGACAGGGGTGTGGGGCCAAGTAATCAGCCCCAGCATTTT
>TRBV7-9|TRBJ2-1|TRBD2|.
CASSLSRGGGDEQFF
TGTGCCAGCAGCTTAAGCCGGGGGGGTGGCGATGAGCAGTTCTTC
>TRBV6-5|TRBJ1-1|.|.
CASSDWGHGDTEAFF
TGTGCCAGCAGCGATTGGGGACACGGGGACACTGAAGCTTTCTTT
>TRBV6-4|TRBJ1-1|TRBD1|.
CASREETGVGEAFF
TGTGCCAGCAGAGAAGAAACAGGGGTGGGGGAAGCTTTCTTT
>TRBV19|TRBJ1-1|.|.
CASSGIGAADTEAFF
TGTGCCAGTAGTGGTATAGGGGCGGCGGACACTGAAGCTTTCTTT
>TRBV4-1|TRBJ1-3|.|.
CASSQEGPGHSGNTIYF
TGCGCCAGCAGCCAAGAAGGCCCGGGTCACTCTGGAAACACCATATATTTT
>TRBV24-1|TRBJ1-2|.|.
CATSDSGSNYGYTF
TGTGCCACCAGTGATTCAGGGTCTAACTATGGCTACACCTTC
>TRBV28|TRBJ1-5|.|.
CASGGRGSNQPQHF
TGTGCCAGCGGGGGGAGGGGGAGCAATCAGCCCCAGCATTTT
>TRBV27|TRBJ1-2|.|once
CASRSKIDTGFYGYTF
TGTGCCAGCAGATCCAAAATAGACACAGGGTTCTATGGCTACACCTTC
>TRBV9|TRBJ2-3|.|.
CASSPGLLENTQYF
TGTGCCAGCAGCCCGGGACTCCTAGAGAATACGCAGTATTTT
>TRBV7-8|TRBJ2-7|.|.
CASRPSLQDFAEQYF
TGTGCCAGCAGACCGAGTCTCCAGGACTTCGCCGAGCAGTACTTC
>TRBV5-6|TRBJ2-3|TRBD2|.
CASCRLAGGPDTQYF
TGTGCCAGCTGCCGACTAGCGGGGGGGCCGGATACGCAGTATTTT
>TRBV15|TRBJ1-5|.|.
CATSPTSAVLAGQPQHF
TGTGCCACCAGCCCCACCTCGGCGGTGTTAGCGGGTCAGCCCCAGCATTTT
>TRBV6-1|TRBJ2-7|.|.
CASSEKGGGGRGEQYF
TGTGCCAGCAGTGAAAAGGGGGGAGGGGGACGTGGCGAGCAGTACTTC
>TRBV2|TRBJ2-7|.|.
CATQGSYEQYF
TGTGCCACCCAGGGATCCTACGAGCAGTACTTC
>TRBV18|TRBJ2-4|TRBD1|.
CASSLGTGIAKNIQYF
TGTGCCAGCTCACTGGGGACAGGAATAGCCAAAAACATTCAGTACTTC